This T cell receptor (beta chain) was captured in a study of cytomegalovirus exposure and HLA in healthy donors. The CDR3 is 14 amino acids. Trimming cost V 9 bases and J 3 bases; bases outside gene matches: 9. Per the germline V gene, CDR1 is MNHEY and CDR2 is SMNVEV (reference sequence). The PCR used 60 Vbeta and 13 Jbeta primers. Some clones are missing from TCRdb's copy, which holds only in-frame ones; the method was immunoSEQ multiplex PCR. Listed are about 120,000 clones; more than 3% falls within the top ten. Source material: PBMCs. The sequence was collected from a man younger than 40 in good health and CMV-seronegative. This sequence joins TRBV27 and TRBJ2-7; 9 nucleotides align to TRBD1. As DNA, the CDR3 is TGTGCCAGGGGGCCCGGGACAGGGTTCTACGAGCAGTACTTC. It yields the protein CARGPGTGFYEQYF.